This T cell receptor (beta chain) was sequenced for a study of human T cells and chemical hapten exposure. About the research overall: Women made up most patients, who had alopecia areata, totalis or universalis. Study-level points and caveats: As patch test score rose, PT1 expanded TCR counts tended to rise as well.

Described time point: patch test 1, 2 weeks after DPC sensitization. Treatment: therapeutic diphenylcyclopropenone sensitization with weekly scalp DPC. TCRdb reanalysed the RACE reads using MiXCR and keeps one entry per CDR3 protein. Of around 380,000 distinct CDR3 sequences in the sample, around 5% were seen once. This clonotype appeared a few times. The antigen is not known. This clonotype originated in a woman aged 45-59 years with alopecia areata. Some clones in this sample may be carry-over from other donors' samples. The sample in question was whole blood, obtained in connection with sensitization to the hapten diphenylcyclopropenone (DPC).

The CDR3 is CASSPTGFSQETQYF. Here the CDR3 DNA reads TGTGCCAGCAGCCCGACAGGTTTCTCGCAAGAGACCCAGTACTTC. The chain combines TRBV11-2 with TRBJ2-5, with a possible D match to TRBD1 (6 bases). CDR3 length: 15 amino acids. V gave up 5 bases and J gave up 2 bases, with 15 bases separating them. Germline CDR1 reads SGHAT; CDR2 reads FQNNGV. Together with reference TRBV11-2 and TRBJ2-5, the CDR3 gives the full variable domain: EAGVAQSPRYKIIEKRQSVAFWCNPISGHATLYWYQQILGQGPKLLIQFQNNGVVDDSQLPKDRFSAERLKGVDSTLKIQPAKLEDSAVYLCASSPTGFSQETQYFGPGTRLLVL.